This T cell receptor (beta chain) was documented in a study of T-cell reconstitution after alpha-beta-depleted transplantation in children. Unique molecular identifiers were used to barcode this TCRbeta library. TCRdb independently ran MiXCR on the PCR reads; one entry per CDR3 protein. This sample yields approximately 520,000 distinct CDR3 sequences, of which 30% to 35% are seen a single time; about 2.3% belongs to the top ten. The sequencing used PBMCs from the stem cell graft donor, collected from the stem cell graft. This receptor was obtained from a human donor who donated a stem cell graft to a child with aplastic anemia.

Here the CDR3 DNA reads TGTGCCAGCAGCTCGGAAACAACGAAACTGTTTTTT. Translated, it gives CASSSETTKLFF. The rearrangement joins TRBV11-3 to TRBJ1-4; D unclear. CDR3 length: 12 amino acids. CDR1 and CDR2 from the germline V gene are SGHNT and YENEEA. V lost 4 bases, J lost 11 bases, and 11 bases lay in between.